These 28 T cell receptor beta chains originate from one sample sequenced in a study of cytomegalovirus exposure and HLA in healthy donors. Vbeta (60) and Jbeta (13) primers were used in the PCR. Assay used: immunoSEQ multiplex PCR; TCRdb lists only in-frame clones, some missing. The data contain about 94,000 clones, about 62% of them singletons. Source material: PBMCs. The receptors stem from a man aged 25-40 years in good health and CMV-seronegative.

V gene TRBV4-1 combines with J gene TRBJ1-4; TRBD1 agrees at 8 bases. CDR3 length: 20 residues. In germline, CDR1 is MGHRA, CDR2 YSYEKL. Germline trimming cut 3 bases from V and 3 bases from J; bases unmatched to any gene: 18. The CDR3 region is CASSQLPGQAPGAANEKLFF. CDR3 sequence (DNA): TGCGCCAGCAGCCAGTTGCCGGGACAGGCACCGGGGGCGGCTAATGAAAAACTGTTTTTT.

CDR3 nucleotide sequence: TGTGCCATCAGTGTTCGCGGGAGCTCCTACGAGCAGTACTTC. It specifies CAISVRGSSYEQYF. This chain connects TRBV10-3 to TRBJ2-7; 7 bases line up with TRBD2. V shed 4 bases and J 0 bases; nucleotides not matched to a gene: 3. This CDR3 spans 14 amino acids. CDR1 and CDR2 (germline): ENHRY, SYGVKD.

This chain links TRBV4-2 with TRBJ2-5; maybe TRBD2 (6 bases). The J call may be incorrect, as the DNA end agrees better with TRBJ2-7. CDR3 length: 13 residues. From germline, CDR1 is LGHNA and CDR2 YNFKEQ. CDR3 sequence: CASSQAGVYEQYF. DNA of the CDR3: TGTGCCAGCAGCCAAGCGGGGGTCTACGAGCAGTACTTC.

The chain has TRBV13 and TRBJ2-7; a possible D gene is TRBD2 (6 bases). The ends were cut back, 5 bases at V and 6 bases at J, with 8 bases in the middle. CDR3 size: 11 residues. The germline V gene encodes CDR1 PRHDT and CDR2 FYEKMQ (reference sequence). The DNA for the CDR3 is TGTGCCAGCAGCCAGGGAGGCGAGCAGTACTTC. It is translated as CASSQGGEQYF.

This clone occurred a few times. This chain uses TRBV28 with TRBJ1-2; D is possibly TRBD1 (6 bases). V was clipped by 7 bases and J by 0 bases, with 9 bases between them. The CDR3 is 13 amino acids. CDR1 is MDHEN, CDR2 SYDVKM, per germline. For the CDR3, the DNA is TGTGCCAGCATCCCAGGGGCTAACTATGGCTACACCTTC. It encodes CASIPGANYGYTF.

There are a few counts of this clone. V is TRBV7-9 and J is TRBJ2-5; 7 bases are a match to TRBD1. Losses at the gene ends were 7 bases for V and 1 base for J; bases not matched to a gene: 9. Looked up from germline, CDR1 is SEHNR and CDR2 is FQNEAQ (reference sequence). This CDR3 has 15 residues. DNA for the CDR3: TGTGCCAGCACACTATTGGGACAGCTCCAAGAGACCCAGTACTTC. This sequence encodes CASTLLGQLQETQYF. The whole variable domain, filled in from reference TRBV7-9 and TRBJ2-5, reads DTGVSQNPRHKITKRGQNVTFRCDPISEHNRLYWYRQTLGQGPEFLTYFQNEAQLEKSRLLSDRFSAERPKGSFSTLEIQRTEQGDSAMYLCASTLLGQLQETQYFGPGTRLLVL.

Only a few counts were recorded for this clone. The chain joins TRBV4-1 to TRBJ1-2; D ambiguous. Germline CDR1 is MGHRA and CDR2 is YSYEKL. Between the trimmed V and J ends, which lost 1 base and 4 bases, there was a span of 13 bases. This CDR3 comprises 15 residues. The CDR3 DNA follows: TGCGCCAGCAGCCAAGTTAAGGGAGCGCTCTATGGCTACACCTTC. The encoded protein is CASSQVKGALYGYTF.

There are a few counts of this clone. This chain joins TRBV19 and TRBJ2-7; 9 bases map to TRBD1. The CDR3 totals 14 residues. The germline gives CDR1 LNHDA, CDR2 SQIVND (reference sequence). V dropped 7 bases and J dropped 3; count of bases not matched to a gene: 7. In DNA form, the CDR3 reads TGTGCCAGTAACCGGGGACAGGGTGGCTACGAGCAGTACTTC. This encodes CASNRGQGGYEQYF.

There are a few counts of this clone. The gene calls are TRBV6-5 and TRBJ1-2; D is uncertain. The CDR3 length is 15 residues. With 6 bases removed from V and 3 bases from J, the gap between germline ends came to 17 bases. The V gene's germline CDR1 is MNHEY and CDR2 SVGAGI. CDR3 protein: CASSPQRLSYYGYTF. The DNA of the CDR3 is TGTGCCAGCAGCCCCCAGCGGCTTTCGTACTATGGCTACACCTTC.

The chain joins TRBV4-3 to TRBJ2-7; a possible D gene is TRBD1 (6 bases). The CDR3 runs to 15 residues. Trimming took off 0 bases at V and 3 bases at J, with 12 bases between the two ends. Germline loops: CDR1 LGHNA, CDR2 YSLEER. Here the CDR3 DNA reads TGCGCCAGCAGCCAAGATTCGCAGGGGTTCTACGAGCAGTACTTC. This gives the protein CASSQDSQGFYEQYF.

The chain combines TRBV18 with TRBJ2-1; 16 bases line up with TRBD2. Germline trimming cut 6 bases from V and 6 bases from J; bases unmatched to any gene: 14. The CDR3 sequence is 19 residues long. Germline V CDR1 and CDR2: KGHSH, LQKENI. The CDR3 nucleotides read TGTGCCAGCTCTTACCACCCCGCTGGGACTAGCGGGGGGGCCAATGAGCAGTTCTTC. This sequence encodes CASSYHPAGTSGGANEQFF.

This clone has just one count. The chain's CDR3 is CASSRQGLGALHF. CDR3 nucleotide sequence: TGTGCCAGCAGTCGACAGGGCCTTGGAGCCCTCCACTTT. The chain joins TRBV28 to TRBJ1-6, with 7 bases matching TRBD1. The V gene's germline CDR1 is MDHEN and CDR2 SYDVKM. This CDR3 has 13 amino acids. V shed 5 bases and J 14 bases; nucleotides not matched to a gene: 9.

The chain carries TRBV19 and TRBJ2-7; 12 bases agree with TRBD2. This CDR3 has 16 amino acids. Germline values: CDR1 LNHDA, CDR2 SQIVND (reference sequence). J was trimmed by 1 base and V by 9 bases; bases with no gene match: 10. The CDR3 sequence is CASSTSGRVRSYEQYF. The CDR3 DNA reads TGTGCCAGCTCGACTAGCGGGAGAGTAAGGTCCTACGAGCAGTACTTC.

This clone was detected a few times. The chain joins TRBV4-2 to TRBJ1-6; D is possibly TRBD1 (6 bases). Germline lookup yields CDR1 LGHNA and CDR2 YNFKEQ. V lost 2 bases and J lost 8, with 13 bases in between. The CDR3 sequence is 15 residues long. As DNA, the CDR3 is TGTGCCAGCAGCCAATCGGCAGGGGAATATTCACCCCTCCACTTT. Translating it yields CASSQSAGEYSPLHF.

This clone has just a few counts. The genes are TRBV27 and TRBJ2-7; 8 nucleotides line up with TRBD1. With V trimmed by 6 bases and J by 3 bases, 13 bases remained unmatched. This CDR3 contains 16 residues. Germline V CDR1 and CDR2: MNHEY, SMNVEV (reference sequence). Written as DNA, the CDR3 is TGTGCCAGCAGGCAACGACAGGGGCCTTTTTACTACGAGCAGTACTTC. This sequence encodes CASRQRQGPFYYEQYF.

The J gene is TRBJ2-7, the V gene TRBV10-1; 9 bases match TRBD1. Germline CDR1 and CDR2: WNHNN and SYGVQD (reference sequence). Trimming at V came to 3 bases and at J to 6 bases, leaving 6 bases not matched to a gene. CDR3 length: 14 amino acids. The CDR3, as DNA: TGCGCCAGCAGTGACCCCGGGACAGGGCTCGAGCAGTACTTC. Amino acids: CASSDPGTGLEQYF.

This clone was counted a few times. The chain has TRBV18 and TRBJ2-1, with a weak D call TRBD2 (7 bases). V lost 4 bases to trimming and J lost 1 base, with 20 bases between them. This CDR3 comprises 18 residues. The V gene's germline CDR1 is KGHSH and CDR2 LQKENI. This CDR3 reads CASSLLPPSGTSYNEQFF. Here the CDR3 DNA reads TGTGCCAGCTCACTTCTTCCCCCAAGCGGGACATCCTACAATGAGCAGTTCTTC. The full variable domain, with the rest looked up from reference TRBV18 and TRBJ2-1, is NAGVMQNPRHLVRRRGQEARLRCSPMKGHSHVYWYRQLPEEGLKFMVYLQKENIIDESGMPKERFSAEFPKEGPSILRIQQVVRGDSAAYFCASSLLPPSGTSYNEQFFGPGTRLTVL.

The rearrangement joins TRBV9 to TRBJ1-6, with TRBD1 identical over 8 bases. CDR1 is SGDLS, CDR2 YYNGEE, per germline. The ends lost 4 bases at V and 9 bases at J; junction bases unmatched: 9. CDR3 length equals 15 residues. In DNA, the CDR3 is TGTGCCAGCAGCCCCCGACAGGGGTTGTTTTCACCCCTCCACTTT. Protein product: CASSPRQGLFSPLHF.

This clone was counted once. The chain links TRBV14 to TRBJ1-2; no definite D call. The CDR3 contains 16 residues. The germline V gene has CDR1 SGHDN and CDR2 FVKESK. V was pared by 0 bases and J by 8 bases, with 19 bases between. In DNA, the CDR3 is TGTGCCAGCAGCCAAGAACTACTTTCAGTGGGAGTGGGCTACACCTTC. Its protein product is CASSQELLSVGVGYTF. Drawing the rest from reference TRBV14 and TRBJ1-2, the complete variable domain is EAGVTQFPSHSVIEKGQTVTLRCDPISGHDNLYWYRRVMGKEIKFLLHFVKESKQDESGMPNNRFLAERTGGTYSTLKVQPAELEDSGVYFCASSQELLSVGVGYTFGSGTRLTVV.

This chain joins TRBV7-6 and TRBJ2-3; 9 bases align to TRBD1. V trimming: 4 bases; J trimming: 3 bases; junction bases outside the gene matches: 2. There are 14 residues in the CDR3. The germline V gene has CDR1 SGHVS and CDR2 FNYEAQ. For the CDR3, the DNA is TGTGCCAGCAGCTACGGGACAGGGACAGATACGCAGTATTTT. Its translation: CASSYGTGTDTQYF.

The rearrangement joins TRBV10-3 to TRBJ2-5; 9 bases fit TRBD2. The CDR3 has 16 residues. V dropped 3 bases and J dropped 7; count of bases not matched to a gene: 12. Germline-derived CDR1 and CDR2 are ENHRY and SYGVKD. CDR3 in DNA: TGTGCCATCAGTGATTTTCTGACTAGCGGTAGTGCGACCCAGTACTTC. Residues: CAISDFLTSGSATQYF.

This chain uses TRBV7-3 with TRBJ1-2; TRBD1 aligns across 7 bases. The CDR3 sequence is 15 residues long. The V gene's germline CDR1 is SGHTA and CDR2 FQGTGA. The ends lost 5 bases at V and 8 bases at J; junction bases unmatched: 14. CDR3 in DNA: TGTGCCAGCAGCCCCAACGGAGGACAGGTTGGGGGCTACACCTTC. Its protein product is CASSPNGGQVGGYTF.

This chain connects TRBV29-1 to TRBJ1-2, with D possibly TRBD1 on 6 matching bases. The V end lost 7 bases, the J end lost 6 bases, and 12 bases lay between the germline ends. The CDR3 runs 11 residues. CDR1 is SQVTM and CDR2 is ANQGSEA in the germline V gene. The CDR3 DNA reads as TGCAGCGCCACACAGGGACATGGCTACACCTTC. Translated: CSATQGHGYTF.

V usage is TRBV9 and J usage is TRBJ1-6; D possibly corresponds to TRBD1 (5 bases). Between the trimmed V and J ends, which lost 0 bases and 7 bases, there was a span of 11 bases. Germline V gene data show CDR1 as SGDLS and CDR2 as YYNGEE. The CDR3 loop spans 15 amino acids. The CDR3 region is CASSVVAGNNSPLHF. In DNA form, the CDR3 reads TGTGCCAGCAGCGTAGTTGCAGGGAACAATTCACCCCTCCACTTT.

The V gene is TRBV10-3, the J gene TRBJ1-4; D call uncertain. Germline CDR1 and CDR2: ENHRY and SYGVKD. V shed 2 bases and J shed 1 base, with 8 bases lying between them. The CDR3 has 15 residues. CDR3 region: CAISEDAGTNEKLFF. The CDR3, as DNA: TGTGCCATCAGTGAGGATGCAGGAACTAATGAAAAACTGTTTTTT.

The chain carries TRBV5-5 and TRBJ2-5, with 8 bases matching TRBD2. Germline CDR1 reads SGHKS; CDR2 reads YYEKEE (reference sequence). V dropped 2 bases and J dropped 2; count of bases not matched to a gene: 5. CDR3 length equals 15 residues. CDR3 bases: TGTGCCAGCAGCTTCACTAGCGGTCTACAAGAGACCCAGTACTTC. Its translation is CASSFTSGLQETQYF.

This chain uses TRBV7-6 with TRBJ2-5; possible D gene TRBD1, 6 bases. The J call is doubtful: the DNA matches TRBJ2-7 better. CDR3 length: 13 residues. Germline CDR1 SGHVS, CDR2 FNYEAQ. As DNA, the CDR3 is TGTGCCAGCAGCTCTGGACAGATCTACGAGCAGTACTTC. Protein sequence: CASSSGQIYEQYF.

The CDR3 spells CASSTVGGARGYTF. In DNA, the CDR3 is TGCGCCAGCAGCACCGTTGGGGGGGCGCGAGGCTACACCTTC. This chain joins TRBV5-1 and TRBJ1-2, with D tentatively TRBD1 (6 bases). From germline, CDR1 is SGHRS and CDR2 YFSETQ. The CDR3 is 14 residues long. V was cut by 4 bases and J by 8 bases, with 18 bases left in between.